This T cell receptor beta chain originates from a study of blood T cell repertoires in COVID-19 (dated by TCRdb to the early 2020s). About the investigation overall: Samples from collaborators originated in the United States, Italy and Spain and spanned both the acute and convalescent phases of COVID-19. The prospective study material was composed of cDNA or gDNA derived from T cells, B-cell-depleted T cells, or PBMCs. Subjects who had been exposed to COVID-19, were actively infected with it, or had recovered from it provided the deeply sampled blood TCRbeta repertoires that made up the dataset. The repertoires were released in a freely available public database intended as a resource for research on the immune response to SARS-CoV-2. The samples were drawn from the first 160 participants of the ongoing ImmuneRACE study and from 1,200 or so subjects provided by 6 global collaborators. A de-identified subject ID, COVID-19 status, age in years and sex were almost always included in the sample metadata. Where available, HLA class I and class II types were obtained from metadata supplied by the sample provider rather than from assay-based typing.

TCRbeta CDR3 regions were amplified from genomic DNA by means of the immunoSEQ Assay, a bias-controlled multiplex PCR. Per the original workflow: The number of nucleated cells in each sample was estimated from the amplification of reference gene primers within the assay. To quantify the absolute abundance of each unique TCRbeta CDR3 rearrangement, sequence reads were collapsed and filtered. Productive Simpson clonality was computed per sample as the square root of Simpson's diversity index over productive rearrangements. What TCRdb holds here is the immuneACCESS table cut down to in-frame rearrangements. Part of the clones is not present; checked against another copy, under half of the missing clones reflect an unresolved V gene, and the others are unexplained. The DNA was the basis for D and trimming; V, J and clone size are from that table. The sample profile shows approximately 300,000 clones; 90% of them were found once. About 7% of the sample belongs to the ten largest clones.

At one collaborating source in Seattle, patients were enrolled during active infection and were followed longitudinally through the course of disease. The collaborating institutions used their own protocols to collect whole blood in K2EDTA tubes. For TCRbeta analysis, collaborators shipped samples in one of three forms: frozen whole blood, isolated PBMCs, or DNA extracted from either of those sample types. Overall study outcomes, separate from this receptor: Clinical and demographic metadata were provided uncurated, with the amount varying by source and participant.

This clone was counted a few times. Its antigen has not been determined. No quality values exist for individual bases; no much larger clone is one base distant. Sequencing input: peripheral blood. The clonotype comes from a woman in her thirties with COVID-19, enrolled during active disease.

The DNA reads as follows: TGTGCCAGCAGGGTCCCAGGGGAAGAATCACCCCTCCACTTT. Its translation is CASRVPGEESPLHF. The chain is encoded by TRBV6-1 joined to TRBJ1-6, with TRBD1 tentatively as D gene (6 bases match). V loses 6 bases of germline sequence and J loses 10 bases, and the interval between the two ends is 16 bases. The CDR3 covers 14 residues, taking in both the cysteine and the phenylalanine. The entry retains the CDR3 DNA only, 42 bases that are in frame from base 1. CDR1 and CDR2, looked up from the germline V gene, are MNHNS and SASEGT.